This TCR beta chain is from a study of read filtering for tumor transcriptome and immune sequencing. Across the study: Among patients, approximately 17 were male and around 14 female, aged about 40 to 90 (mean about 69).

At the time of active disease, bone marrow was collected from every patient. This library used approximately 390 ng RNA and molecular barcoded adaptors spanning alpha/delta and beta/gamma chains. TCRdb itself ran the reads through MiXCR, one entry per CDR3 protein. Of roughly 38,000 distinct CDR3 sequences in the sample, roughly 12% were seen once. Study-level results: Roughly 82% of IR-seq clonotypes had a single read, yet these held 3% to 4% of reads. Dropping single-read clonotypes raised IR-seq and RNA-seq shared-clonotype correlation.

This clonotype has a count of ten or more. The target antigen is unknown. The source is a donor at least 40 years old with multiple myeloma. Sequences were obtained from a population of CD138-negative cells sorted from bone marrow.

This chain's CDR3 is CASSATTGFGKLFF. In DNA, the CDR3 is TGTGCCAGCAGTGCCACTACAGGGTTCGGGAAACTGTTTTTT. The V call is TRBV27, the J call TRBJ1-4; D may be TRBD1 (6 bases). Per the germline V gene, CDR1 is MNHEY and CDR2 is SMNVEV (reference sequence). V shed 5 bases and J shed 11 bases, with 18 bases lying between them. The CDR3 loop spans 14 amino acids.